The TCR beta chain described here comes from a study of T-cell reconstitution after alpha-beta-depleted transplantation in children. The study, taken as a whole, reports: The origin of alpha-beta T cells about two months after transplant was reportedly several hundred expanded graft clones. The authors attributed T-cell counts and diversity one year after transplant mostly to newly produced T cells. Certain patients had high TCRbeta diversity at day 60, and it came from recipient T cells and thymic progenitors that survived.

At least ten counts were recorded for this clonotype. Antigen specificity is unknown. J lost 5 bases, V lost 5 bases, and 11 bases had no gene match. CDR3 length equals 15 residues. Molecular barcoding with unique molecular identifiers was used for the TCRbeta library. TCRdb reprocessed the PCR reads with MiXCR, giving one entry per CDR3 protein. The sample contains 200,000 to 250,000 distinct CDR3 sequences, 7.5% to 9.5% of which appear only once. The sequence was collected from a male patient younger than 18 who had a stem cell transplant for acute lymphoblastic leukemia, so the T cells may come from the graft donor. The source was PBMCs, mostly from graft donor cells, collected 180 days after TCRalphabeta/CD19-depleted stem cell transplant. The rearrangement uses TRBV12-3 or TRBV12-4 and TRBJ1-2; 7 bases are a match to TRBD1. The CDR3 loop is CASSLRQGEVYGYTF. CDR3 DNA sequence: TGTGCCAGCAGTCTACGACAGGGCGAGGTGTATGGCTACACCTTC.